The rows below give T cell receptor beta chains drawn from one sample of a study of blood T cell repertoires in COVID-19. Produced via immunoSEQ multiplex PCR; TCRdb's table is partial and in-frame only. The sample lists approximately 220,000 clones, roughly four fifths occurring once. Specimen: peripheral blood. These receptors originate from a woman aged 70-85 years with acute or convalescent COVID-19. Each CDR3 is given with its conserved first and last residue.

length,V,J,CDR3
13,TRBV10-3,TRBJ1-1,CAISRTGGTEAFF
15,TRBV5-1,TRBJ2-1,CASSGDRGPFDEQFF
15,TRBV4-2,TRBJ2-5,CASSPGTTGRETQYF
14,TRBV5-1,TRBJ1-3,CASSLGQGLNTIYF
18,TRBV5-1,TRBJ2-1,CASSLASSGVTSYNEQFF
15,TRBV7-9,TRBJ1-6,CASSLGGAGGTPLHF
14,TRBV7-9,TRBJ1-2,CASSQGQGREGYTF
15,TRBV19,TRBJ1-1,CASSLQRGSNTEAFF
14,TRBV6-5,TRBJ1-3,CASSSGAQGNTIYF
15,TRBV19,TRBJ1-2,CASSMTGTGTYGYTF
14,TRBV6-2/TRBV6-3,TRBJ1-6,CASSYGPSDSPLHF
18,TRBV4-3,TRBJ1-3,CASSQEGLGRRGGNTIYF
14,TRBV6-2/TRBV6-3,TRBJ1-5,CASSYMGRNQPQHF
17,TRBV21-1,TRBJ1-3,CASSKTWTGASGNTIYF
15,TRBV28,TRBJ1-5,CAISPQGARNQPQHF
15,TRBV19,TRBJ1-6,CASSEGAIYNSPLHF
16,TRBV6-5,TRBJ2-5,CASSYTARGAQETQYF
16,TRBV11-2,TRBJ2-7,CASSLNFGWGVEEQYF
17,TRBV3-1/TRBV3-2,TRBJ1-3,CASSQVWGQGQPNTIYF
13,TRBV12-3/TRBV12-4,TRBJ1-2,CASSPTGFYGYTF
13,TRBV5-6,TRBJ2-1,CASSLGSHNEQFF
13,TRBV12-3/TRBV12-4,TRBJ1-4,CASSFGLNEKLFF
15,TRBV28,TRBJ1-5,CASTIPLGGNQPQHF
14,TRBV11-2,TRBJ1-2,CASSYTSTGYGYTF
16,TRBV4-1,TRBJ2-2,CASTSKGIRNTGELFF
15,TRBV6-1,TRBJ1-5,CASSERQPGNQPQHF
13,TRBV12-5,TRBJ1-1,CASGQQGNTEAFF
12,TRBV5-5,TRBJ1-2,CASSPIRRGYTF
18,TRBV11-2,TRBJ2-5,CASSRTRTSGGAAETQYF
14,TRBV9,TRBJ1-1,CASSVTGGVTEAFF
13,TRBV12-3/TRBV12-4,TRBJ1-1,CASRLQGEDEAFF
14,TRBV7-2,TRBJ1-6,CASSLAYIGSPLHF
13,TRBV5-5,TRBJ1-1,CATSTTENTEAFF
16,TRBV5-4,TRBJ1-3,CASSLGQVASGNTIYF
18,TRBV19,TRBJ1-5,CASSIIGRVFVDNQPQHF
13,TRBV25-1,TRBJ1-4,CASSELGGEKLFF
18,TRBV11-2,TRBJ1-1,CASSPGTGGLRFGSEAFF
14,TRBV6-5,TRBJ1-1,CASSYLPSGPEAFF
14,TRBV5-6,TRBJ2-5,CASSFTGGEETQYF
14,TRBV18,TRBJ1-2,CASSPTGQGYGYTF
12,TRBV6-5,TRBJ1-2,CASSPGTGHYTF
16,TRBV5-1,TRBJ2-7,CASTYLGTGSQYEQYF
11,TRBV10-3,TRBJ1-1,CAISSDTEAFF
16,TRBV7-8,TRBJ2-2,CASSKRTGGDTGELFF
12,TRBV21-1,TRBJ1-2,CAVSPGNYGYTF
15,TRBV4-3,TRBJ2-7,CASSQGGARGHEQYF
14,TRBV14,TRBJ2-7,CASSSGSGSYEQYF
15,TRBV7-9,TRBJ2-2,CASSPIGRVGGELFF
15,TRBV5-1,TRBJ2-3,CASSSGHNTGDTQYF
17,TRBV4-2,TRBJ1-2,CASSQDMTTARNYGYTF
12,TRBV28,TRBJ1-2,CASSLGGYGYTF
18,TRBV13,TRBJ2-6,CASSPWTGASGGANVLTF
13,TRBV9,TRBJ2-5,CASSLDRGETQYF
12,TRBV6-1,TRBJ1-2,CASSESGSGYTF
13,TRBV5-1,TRBJ1-2,CASSLGRQDGYTF
14,TRBV10-3,TRBJ2-7,CAISEVNRGYEQYF
13,TRBV7-2,TRBJ2-5,CASSLGRRETQYF
14,TRBV7-2,TRBJ2-7,CASSYSGGRYEQYF
13,TRBV28,TRBJ1-2,CASSGTVNYGYTF